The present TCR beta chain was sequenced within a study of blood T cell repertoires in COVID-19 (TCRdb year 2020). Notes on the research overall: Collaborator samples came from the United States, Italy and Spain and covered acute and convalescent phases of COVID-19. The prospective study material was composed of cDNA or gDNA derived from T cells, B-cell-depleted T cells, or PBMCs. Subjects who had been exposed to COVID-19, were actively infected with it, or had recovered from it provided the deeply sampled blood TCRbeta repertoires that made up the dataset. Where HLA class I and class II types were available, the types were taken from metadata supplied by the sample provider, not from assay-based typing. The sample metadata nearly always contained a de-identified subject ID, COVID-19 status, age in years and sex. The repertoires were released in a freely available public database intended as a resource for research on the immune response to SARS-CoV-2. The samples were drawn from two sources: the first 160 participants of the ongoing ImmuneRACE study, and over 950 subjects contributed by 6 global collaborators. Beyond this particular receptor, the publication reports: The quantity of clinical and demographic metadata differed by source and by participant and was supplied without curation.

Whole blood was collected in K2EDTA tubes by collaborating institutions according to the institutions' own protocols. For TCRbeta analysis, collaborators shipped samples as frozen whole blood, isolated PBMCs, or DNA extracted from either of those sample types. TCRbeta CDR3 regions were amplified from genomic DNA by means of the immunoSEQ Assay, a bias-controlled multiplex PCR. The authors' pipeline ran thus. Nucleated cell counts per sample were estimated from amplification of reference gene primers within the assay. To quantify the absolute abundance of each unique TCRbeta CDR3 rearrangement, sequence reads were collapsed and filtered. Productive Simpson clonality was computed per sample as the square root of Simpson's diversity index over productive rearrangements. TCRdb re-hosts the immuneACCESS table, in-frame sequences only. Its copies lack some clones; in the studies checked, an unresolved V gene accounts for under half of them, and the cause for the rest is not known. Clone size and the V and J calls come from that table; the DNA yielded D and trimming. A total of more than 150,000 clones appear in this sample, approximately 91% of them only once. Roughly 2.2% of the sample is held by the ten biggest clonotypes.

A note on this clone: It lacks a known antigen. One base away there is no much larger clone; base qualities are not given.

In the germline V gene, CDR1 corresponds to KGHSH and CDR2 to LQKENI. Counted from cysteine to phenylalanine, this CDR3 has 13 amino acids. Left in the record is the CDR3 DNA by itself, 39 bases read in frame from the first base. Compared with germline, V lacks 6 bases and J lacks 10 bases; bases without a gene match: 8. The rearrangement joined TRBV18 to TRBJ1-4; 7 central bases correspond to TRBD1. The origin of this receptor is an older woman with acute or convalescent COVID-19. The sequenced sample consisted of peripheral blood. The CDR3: CASSFDRDGKLFF. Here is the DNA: TGTGCCAGCTCTTTTGACAGGGATGGAAAACTGTTTTTT.